The 30 T cell receptor beta chains below were found in one sample sequenced in a study of PD-L1 blockade in urothelial cancer. Here immunoSEQ multiplex PCR was the method, and the copy in TCRdb shows in-frame clones only, minus some. The repertoire includes 85,000 to 130,000 clones, roughly nine tenths of them detected once, and about 0.91% sits in the top ten. Sequenced material: PBMCs, taken around atezolizumab (anti-PD-L1) treatment. These receptors were obtained from a woman older than 75 with urothelial cancer.

The chain combines TRBV5-4 with TRBJ1-5; no definite D call. Germline CDR1 reads SGHNT; CDR2 reads YYREEE (reference sequence). The CDR3 extends over 14 amino acids. Trimming took off 0 bases at V and 4 bases at J, with 8 bases between the two ends. The CDR3 DNA sequence: TGTGCCAGCAGCTTGGCAGGTTCTAATCAGCCCCAGCATTTT. Its translation is CASSLAGSNQPQHF.

The chain is built from TRBV28 and TRBJ1-1, with D possibly TRBD1 on 5 matching bases. Trimming shortened V by 6 bases and J by 7 bases, and 18 bases separated the two germline ends. The germline V gene has CDR1 MDHEN and CDR2 SYDVKM. This CDR3 is built from 14 residues. The DNA of the CDR3 is TGTGCCAGCAGCACCCCGGGGGAGCGTGGTGAAGCTTTCTTT. Translated, it gives CASSTPGERGEAFF.

J is TRBJ2-2 and V is TRBV7-3, with 9 positions matching TRBD1. J lost 4 bases, V lost 5 bases, and 8 bases had no gene match. This CDR3 contains 16 residues. Germline-derived CDR1 and CDR2 are SGHTA and FQGTGA. The CDR3: CASSEQGAVITGELFF. In DNA, the CDR3 is TGTGCCAGCAGCGAACAGGGGGCGGTGATCACCGGGGAGCTGTTTTTT.

The genes are TRBV5-1 and TRBJ2-1; a possible D gene is TRBD1 (6 bases). The CDR3 extends over 15 amino acids. The germline V and J ends were trimmed by 4 bases and 7 bases, with 18 bases remaining between them. Per the germline V gene, CDR1 is SGHRS and CDR2 is YFSETQ. The CDR3 DNA sequence: TGCGCCAGCAGCGTATCGGGACATACTGAAAATGAGCAGTTCTTC. It yields the protein CASSVSGHTENEQFF.

The sample holds one count of this clone. V gene TRBV28 combines with J gene TRBJ1-4; 7 bases map to TRBD1. CDR3 length: 14 amino acids. Germline V gene data show CDR1 as MDHEN and CDR2 as SYDVKM. V dropped 2 bases and J dropped 5; count of bases not matched to a gene: 2. CDR3 coding DNA: TGTGCCAGCAGTTTAGTAGGGGGCAATGAAAAACTGTTTTTT. As protein: CASSLVGGNEKLFF.

The J gene is TRBJ2-5, the V gene TRBV28; TRBD1 matches at 7 bases. CDR1 is MDHEN and CDR2 is SYDVKM in the germline V gene. The length of the CDR3 is 16 residues. The V and J ends lost 6 bases and 3 bases, in that order; junction bases with no gene match: 13. CDR3 coding DNA: TGTGCCAGCAGCCCAACGGTGGGGGACAGAGAAGAGACCCAGTACTTC. It yields the protein CASSPTVGDREETQYF. The variable domain in full, completed from reference TRBV28 and TRBJ2-5, reads DVKVTQSSRYLVKRTGEKVFLECVQDMDHENMFWYRQDPGLGLRLIYFSYDVKMKEKGDIPEGYSVSREKKERFSLILESASTNQTSMYLCASSPTVGDREETQYFGPGTRLLVL.

This clone has a single count. The DNA for the CDR3 is TGCAGCGTTGCCCGGACTAGCGGGTACAATGAGCAGTTCTTC. Translating gives CSVARTSGYNEQFF. The gene calls are TRBV29-1 and TRBJ2-1, with 11 bases identical to TRBD2. This CDR3 is built from 14 residues. Germline CDR1 is SQVTM and CDR2 is ANQGSEA. V lost 4 bases to trimming and J lost 4 bases; unmatched junction nucleotides: 3.

V is TRBV9 and J is TRBJ1-2; 11 nucleotides align to TRBD1. This CDR3 region has 15 residues. Per germline, CDR1 SGDLS and CDR2 YYNGEE. V shed 0 bases and J 4 bases; nucleotides not matched to a gene: 2. The CDR3 here is CASSVGGTGGYGYTF. The CDR3 DNA is TGTGCCAGCAGCGTAGGTGGGACAGGGGGCTATGGCTACACCTTC.

The genes are TRBV7-3 and TRBJ2-1, with 11 bases that match TRBD2. This CDR3 contains 15 residues. The germline gives CDR1 SGHTA, CDR2 FQGTGA. Trimming removed 5 bases from V and 6 bases from J; junction bases left unmatched: 6. CDR3 loop: CASSPRLAGPNEQFF. As DNA, the CDR3 is TGTGCCAGCAGCCCGAGACTAGCGGGACCCAATGAGCAGTTCTTC.

The CDR3 region has the DNA TGTGCCAGCAGTTACACCCAGGACAGGGACGCTTTCTTT. This gives the protein CASSYTQDRDAFF. The V gene is TRBV6-6, the J gene TRBJ1-1; 8 bases line up with TRBD1. The CDR3 is made up of 13 amino acids. Per the germline V gene, CDR1 is MNHNY and CDR2 is SVGAGI (reference sequence). J lost 11 bases, V lost 2 bases, and 7 bases had no gene match.

The chain has TRBV25-1 and TRBJ2-2, with a tentative D call TRBD2 (7 bases). Germline V gene lookup returns CDR1 MGHDK and CDR2 SYGVNS. The CDR3 loop spans 16 amino acids. V was pared by 7 bases and J by 4 bases, with 19 bases between. The CDR3 here is CASKKGAGGATGELFF. CDR3 bases: TGTGCCAGCAAGAAAGGGGCTGGGGGGGCCACCGGGGAGCTGTTTTTT.

The chain employs TRBV15 and TRBJ1-1, with D perhaps TRBD1 (5 bases). There are 16 residues in the CDR3. Trimming cost V 5 bases and J 4 bases, with 20 bases left between them. CDR1 LNHNV and CDR2 YYDKDF come from the germline V gene (reference sequence). CDR3 protein: CATSFTTASSGTEAFF. Here the CDR3 DNA reads TGTGCCACCAGCTTCACGACAGCGTCCTCGGGCACTGAAGCTTTCTTT.

The chain uses TRBV28 and TRBJ2-3, with 7 bases matching TRBD2. The CDR3 spans 13 residues. In germline, CDR1 is MDHEN, CDR2 SYDVKM. The V segment lost 5 bases and the J segment 5 bases; nucleotides outside the gene matches: 4. Here the CDR3 DNA reads TGTGCCAGCAGTGCCCCGGGGGGAGATACGCAGTATTTT. Protein product: CASSAPGGDTQYF.

This rearrangement joins TRBV7-2 to TRBJ2-3; 9 bases are shared with TRBD2. The CDR3 runs 16 residues. V shed 5 bases and J 4 bases; nucleotides not matched to a gene: 10. The germline V gene encodes CDR1 SGHTA and CDR2 FQGNSA. CDR3 amino acids: CASSLSGGPGADTQYF. Written as DNA, the CDR3 is TGTGCCAGCAGCCTTAGCGGGGGCCCGGGAGCAGATACGCAGTATTTT. Drawing the rest from reference TRBV7-2 and TRBJ2-3, the complete variable domain is GAGVSQSPSNKVTEKGKDVELRCDPISGHTALYWYRQSLGQGLEFLIYFQGNSAPDKSGLPSDRFSAERTGGSVSTLTIQRTQQEDSAVYLCASSLSGGPGADTQYFGPGTRLTVL.

The rearrangement uses TRBV6-1 and TRBJ1-2; D remains ambiguous. The germline gives CDR1 MNHNS, CDR2 SASEGT. The V and J ends lost 10 bases and 3 bases respectively, with 12 bases between them. CDR3 length: 12 residues. The CDR3 reads CAILEADYGYTF. CDR3 DNA sequence: TGTGCCATCCTGGAGGCGGACTATGGCTACACCTTC.

The rearrangement links TRBV7-6 to TRBJ2-2; D perhaps matches TRBD1 (6 bases). Trimming took off 1 base at V and 4 bases at J, with 7 bases between the two ends. The CDR3 has 14 amino acids. Germline CDR1 is SGHVS and CDR2 is FNYEAQ. The CDR3 reads CASSLEGGTGELFF. The CDR3 nucleotides read TGTGCCAGCAGCTTAGAAGGGGGCACCGGGGAGCTGTTTTTT.

This clone was detected once. V usage is TRBV5-5 and J usage is TRBJ2-1; 9 positions agree with TRBD2. Unmatched junction bases numbered 11, after V lost 4 bases and J lost 6 bases. Germline V gene data show CDR1 as SGHKS and CDR2 as YYEKEE (reference sequence). This CDR3 contains 16 residues. CDR3 sequence (DNA): TGTGCCAGCAGCCCTATAGCGGGAGTCGTTCGCAATGAGCAGTTCTTC. Amino acids: CASSPIAGVVRNEQFF.

This chain connects TRBV11-2 to TRBJ2-1; TRBD2 agrees at 11 bases. CDR3 length: 16 residues. With V trimmed by 11 bases and J by 6 bases, 15 bases remained unmatched. The germline V gene encodes CDR1 SGHAT and CDR2 FQNNGV. The CDR3 loop is CAGRGVSGRAGNEQFF. Here the CDR3 DNA reads TGTGCCGGCCGGGGAGTTAGCGGGAGGGCTGGCAATGAGCAGTTCTTC.

The chain couples TRBV5-1 to TRBJ2-3, with TRBD2 matching 13 bases. This CDR3 spans 15 amino acids. The germline CDR1 and CDR2 sequences are SGHRS and YFSETQ. The V gene end was trimmed by 4 bases and the J gene end by 3 bases; junction bases not matched to a gene: 2. The DNA of the CDR3 is TGCGCCAGCAGCCCGACTAGCGGGAGGACAGATACGCAGTATTTT. It translates to CASSPTSGRTDTQYF.

The chain is built from TRBV4-1 and TRBJ2-1, with no clear D. Germline V gives CDR1 MGHRA, CDR2 YSYEKL. The length of the CDR3 is 12 residues. V shed 3 bases and J shed 12 bases, with 12 bases lying between them. Written as DNA, the CDR3 is TGCGCCAGCAGCCAGATGGGCCAAAGGCAGTTCTTC. This gives the protein CASSQMGQRQFF.

The chain has TRBV18 and TRBJ2-6; D not certain. Germline loops: CDR1 KGHSH, CDR2 LQKENI. The CDR3 has 16 residues. Trimming removed 2 bases from V and 4 bases from J, with 12 bases in between. The CDR3 sequence is CASSPSAVGGANVLTF. For the CDR3, the DNA is TGTGCCAGCTCACCATCCGCGGTTGGCGGGGCCAACGTCCTGACTTTC.

V is TRBV9 and J is TRBJ2-1, with 10 bases matching TRBD2. Germline lookup yields CDR1 SGDLS and CDR2 YYNGEE. The CDR3 covers 17 residues. V shed 4 bases, J shed 3 bases, and the junction held 10 bases outside the gene matches. CDR3 in DNA: TGTGCCAGCAGCTCCAGCGCGGGACTAGCGTTCTACAATGAGCAGTTCTTC. Protein sequence: CASSSSAGLAFYNEQFF.

This rearrangement joins TRBV19 to TRBJ2-3; 7 bases map to TRBD2. Germline-derived CDR1 and CDR2 are LNHDA and SQIVND (reference sequence). The CDR3 sequence is 15 residues long. The DNA for the CDR3 is TGTGCTTCAGGCCCCGCGGGAGTGAGCACAGATACGCAGTATTTT. This sequence encodes CASGPAGVSTDTQYF.

The chain links TRBV30 to TRBJ2-1; 8 bases line up with TRBD2. Germline assignment: CDR1 GTSNPN and CDR2 SVGIG (reference sequence). The V gene end was trimmed by 4 bases and the J gene end by 4 bases; junction bases not matched to a gene: 0. The CDR3 has 12 residues. The CDR3 DNA reads TGTGCCTGGACTAGCGGGTACAATGAGCAGTTCTTC. Residues: CAWTSGYNEQFF.

The V call is TRBV11-3, the J call TRBJ2-7; the match to TRBD1 covers 12 bases. The CDR3 is made up of 15 amino acids. Germline V lookup: CDR1 SGHNT, CDR2 YENEEA. V gave up 1 base and J gave up 7 bases; unmatched junction bases: 5. This CDR3 is CASSLGDRGLGEQYF. CDR3 in DNA: TGTGCCAGCAGCTTAGGGGACAGGGGGCTGGGAGAGCAGTACTTC.

This CDR3 reads CASSSGTGQVQYF. Written as DNA, the CDR3 is TGTGCCAGCAGTTCTGGGACAGGTCAGGTCCAGTACTTC. The chain links TRBV28 to TRBJ2-7; 8 nucleotides match TRBD1. Germline loops: CDR1 MDHEN, CDR2 SYDVKM. Germline trimming cut 4 bases from V and 10 bases from J; bases unmatched to any gene: 9. The length of the CDR3 is 13 residues.

V gene TRBV7-2 combines with J gene TRBJ2-7; no reliable D call. The CDR3 extends over 16 amino acids. From germline, CDR1 is SGHTA and CDR2 FQGNSA. The V and J ends lost 1 base and 5 bases respectively, with 18 bases between them. The CDR3 DNA is TGTGCCAGCAGCTTAGAAGCGTCTCCGGTGTTCGACGAGCAGTACTTC. This translates into CASSLEASPVFDEQYF.

The chain employs TRBV7-2 and TRBJ1-2; 10 bases are shared with TRBD1. The CDR3 is 18 residues long. The V gene's germline CDR1 is SGHTA and CDR2 FQGNSA. The J segment lost 2 bases and the V segment lost 4 bases, leaving 13 bases of the junction unmatched. CDR3 sequence: CASSSYHVPGQGNYGYTF. The CDR3 nucleotides are TGTGCCAGCAGCTCCTACCACGTCCCGGGACAGGGGAACTATGGCTACACCTTC. Complete variable domain (other parts from reference TRBV7-2 and TRBJ1-2): GAGVSQSPSNKVTEKGKDVELRCDPISGHTALYWYRQSLGQGLEFLIYFQGNSAPDKSGLPSDRFSAERTGGSVSTLTIQRTQQEDSAVYLCASSSYHVPGQGNYGYTFGSGTRLTVV.

The rearrangement uses TRBV28 and TRBJ1-5; D is undetermined. Deletions cut 6 bases from V and 4 bases from J, with 7 bases between. Germline V CDR1 and CDR2: MDHEN, SYDVKM. The CDR3 contains 12 residues. The chain's CDR3 is CASSAFNQPQHF. The CDR3 region has the DNA TGTGCCAGCAGCGCGTTTAATCAGCCCCAGCATTTT.

V and J are TRBV21-1 and TRBJ2-1; TRBD1, the D gene given by the table, was not confirmed from the DNA. TRBV21-1 is termed a pseudogene. This CDR3 region has 17 residues. DNA of the CDR3: TGTGCCAGCAGCGAGAACAGGGGGACGAGCTCCTACAATGAGCAGTTCTTC. The encoded protein is CASSENRGTSSYNEQFF.